The 3 T cell receptor beta chains below all came from one sample that was sequenced in a study of T cells in localized non-small cell lung cancer. Assay used: immunoSEQ multiplex PCR; TCRdb lists only in-frame clones, some missing. The sample has 41,000 or so clones, around nine tenths seen once. The input for sequencing was peripheral blood, taken before any cancer treatment. These receptors all come from a female donor older than 55 with stage I squamous cell lung carcinoma.

In this sample, this clone turned up a few times. This chain joins TRBV4-3 and TRBJ1-6; D is perhaps TRBD1 (5 bases). The length of the CDR3 is 19 residues. Germline assignment: CDR1 LGHNA and CDR2 YSLEER. The V end was cut by 0 bases, the J end by 0 bases, with 15 bases between. The CDR3 DNA reads as TGCGCCAGCAGCCAAGACTACCCTCGGGGGAGCTCCTATAATTCACCCCTCCACTTT. Translated, it gives CASSQDYPRGSSYNSPLHF.

The V and J genes are TRBV10-3 and TRBJ2-1; D gene ambiguous. The CDR3 consists of 13 residues. Looked up from germline, CDR1 is ENHRY and CDR2 is SYGVKD. Between the trimmed V and J ends, which lost 3 bases and 13 bases, there was a span of 16 bases. The CDR3 sequence: CAISDQVMIPQFF. As DNA, the CDR3 is TGTGCCATCAGTGATCAGGTGATGATTCCTCAGTTCTTC.

The chain has TRBV4-3 and TRBJ1-2; possibly TRBD1 for D (6 bases). This CDR3 comprises 16 residues. V was trimmed by 0 bases and J by 0 bases, leaving 11 bases between them. Looked up from germline, CDR1 is LGHNA and CDR2 is YSLEER. CDR3 bases: TGCGCCAGCAGCCAAGAGACAGGCATTACTAACTATGGCTACACCTTC. Translating gives CASSQETGITNYGYTF.